A selection of T cell receptor beta chains follows, all from one sample in a study of CD8 T cells in ankylosing spondylitis. TCRdb ran MiXCR on the 5' RACE reads and lists one entry per CDR3 protein. The repertoire holds 250,000 to 350,000 distinct CDR3 sequences, with approximately 8.2% as singletons. Sequencing input: blood, either unsorted or a sorted T cell fraction (not recorded which). The receptors stem from a male donor with ankylosing spondylitis. The CDR3 runs from the conserved cysteine through the conserved F or W. A D gene is named only where the DNA matches it firmly. The size entry is marked missing in some rows and otherwise reads once, few, many or a size class.

clone_size j_call v_call d_call cdr3_length cdr3_aa cdr3_nt
few TRBJ1-1 TRBV5-8 NA 13 CASSLGRGGEAFF TGTGCCAGCAGCTTGGGTCGGGGCGGTGAGGCTTTCTTT
few TRBJ1-6 TRBV6-1 NA 14 CASRTGLHNSPLHF TGTGCCAGCAGGACCGGGCTACATAATTCACCCCTCCACTTT
many TRBJ2-3 TRBV29-1 TRBD2 13 CSGGLAGADTQYF TGCAGCGGTGGACTAGCGGGAGCCGATACGCAGTATTTT
few TRBJ2-5 TRBV24-1 TRBD2 15 CATSDLAGGHETQYF TGTGCCACCAGTGATCTAGCGGGAGGGCACGAGACCCAGTACTTC
NA TRBJ1-2 TRBV7-8 NA 15 CASSLVTRSPFGYTF TGTGCCAGCAGCTTAGTAACGAGGTCGCCATTTGGCTACACCTTC
few TRBJ2-1 TRBV27 TRBD2 14 CASVAGGPHNEQFF TGTGCCAGTGTAGCGGGAGGGCCTCACAATGAGCAGTTCTTC
few TRBJ2-4 TRBV27 NA 18 CASSPQGRRDLAKNIQYF TGTGCCAGCAGTCCACAAGGCCGGCGGGACTTAGCCAAAAACATTCAGTACTTC
few TRBJ2-2 TRBV9 NA 13 CASSVVRTGELFF TGTGCCAGCAGCGTAGTCCGGACCGGGGAGCTGTTTTTT
many TRBJ2-3 TRBV20-1 TRBD1 14 CSASFRDRGYTQYF TGCAGTGCTAGCTTCCGGGACAGGGGCTATACGCAGTATTTT
few TRBJ2-3 TRBV7-9 NA 12 CASSSQTDTQYF TGTGCCAGCAGCTCCCAGACAGATACGCAGTATTTT
few TRBJ2-7 TRBV5-1 NA 14 CASSFTPSSYEQYF TGCGCCAGCAGCTTCACACCCTCTTCCTACGAGCAGTACTTC
NA TRBJ2-2 TRBV7-2 NA 13 CASSSSRVGELFF TGTGCCAGCAGCTCCTCTCGTGTCGGGGAGCTGTTTTTT
NA TRBJ2-2 TRBV7-8 NA 15 CASSLAGGGYGELFF TGTGCCAGCAGCTTAGCGGGTGGAGGGTACGGGGAGCTGTTTTTT
NA TRBJ1-6 TRBV11-2 NA 15 CASSAIGLIGSPLHF TGTGCCAGCAGCGCCATAGGGCTGATTGGCTCACCCCTCCACTTT
NA TRBJ1-4 TRBV12-3/TRBV12-4 NA 14 CASSFTGSNEKLFF TGTGCCAGCAGTTTTACAGGGAGTAATGAAAAACTGTTTTTT
few TRBJ2-1 TRBV5-1 TRBD2 16 CASSWGTSGSYNEQFF TGCGCCAGCAGCTGGGGGACTAGCGGGTCCTACAATGAGCAGTTCTTC
few TRBJ1-5 TRBV6-5 NA 15 CASSYGPGNYQPQHF TGTGCCAGCAGTTACGGGCCGGGAAATTATCAGCCCCAGCATTTT
few TRBJ2-7 TRBV9 NA 15 CASSTQSGIPGEQYF TGTGCCAGCAGCACACAATCCGGGATCCCGGGAGAGCAGTACTTC
NA TRBJ2-1 TRBV7-9 TRBD2 15 CASSPVVAGGYEQFF TGTGCCAGCAGCCCAGTGGTAGCGGGAGGTTATGAGCAGTTCTTC
many TRBJ2-1 TRBV11-3 NA 15 CASSLTDGSYNEQFF TGTGCCAGCAGCTTGACTGATGGCTCCTACAATGAGCAGTTCTTC
many TRBJ2-7 TRBV9 TRBD1 14 CASSDQTGSYEQYF TGTGCCAGCAGCGACCAGACAGGGAGCTACGAGCAGTACTTC
NA TRBJ2-2 TRBV3-1 TRBD2 17 CASSSYLAGSNTGELFF TGTGCCAGCAGCTCTTATCTAGCGGGGTCGAACACCGGGGAGCTGTTTTTT
NA TRBJ1-5 TRBV29-1 NA 10 CSVVWQPQHF TGCAGCGTTGTATGGCAGCCCCAGCATTTT
few TRBJ1-5 TRBV20-1 NA 11 CSASRDEAQHF TGCAGTGCTAGCCGTGACGAAGCCCAGCATTTT
NA TRBJ1-5 TRBV6-1 NA 14 CASSPTGDSQPQHF TGTGCCAGCAGCCCGACAGGAGACTCTCAGCCCCAGCATTTT
few TRBJ2-1 TRBV20-1 TRBD2 20 CSARGPTRRSGSRSNNEQFF TGCAGTGCTAGGGGGCCCACGCGGAGGAGCGGGAGTCGCTCGAACAATGAGCAGTTCTTC
few TRBJ1-1 TRBV12-3/TRBV12-4 TRBD1 12 CASSTRQGEAFF TGTGCCAGCTCCACAAGACAGGGGGAAGCTTTCTTT
NA TRBJ2-3 TRBV20-1 TRBD2 17 CSARGETSGKSTDTQYF TGCAGTGCCCGCGGCGAGACTAGCGGGAAGAGCACAGATACGCAGTATTTT